This T cell receptor (beta chain) stems from a study of blood T cell repertoires in COVID-19. Looking at the study overall: Spain, Italy and the United States supplied samples that represented acute and convalescent COVID-19. In each case, the material was cDNA or gDNA derived from T cells, B-cell-depleted T cells, or PBMCs.

Germline values: CDR1 MGHRA, CDR2 YSYEKL. V dropped 5 bases and J dropped 4; count of bases not matched to a gene: 7. The CDR3 contains 15 residues. Sequencing was performed with immunoSEQ multiplex PCR; in TCRdb, only in-frame clones are kept and a portion is missing. The sample has fewer than 150,000 clones, almost 85% seen once; the top ten hold 9.5% to 15%. The chain carries TRBV4-1 and TRBJ1-2, with 10 bases matching TRBD1. This clonotype originated in a human donor in a cohort sampled during active COVID-19. The source material was peripheral blood. The CDR3 nucleotides are TGCGCCAGCAGCGACCGGGACAGGGGAACCTATGGCTACACCTTC. Translation: CASSDRDRGTYGYTF.